A selection of T cell receptor beta chains follows, all from one sample in a study of regulatory T cells in long-lasting Graves disease. TCRdb independently ran MiXCR on the multiplex PCR reads; one entry per CDR3 protein. Of about 460,000 distinct CDR3 sequences in the sample, 14% were seen once. These records were also assigned to another study, of T cells in Graves' hyperthyroidism and ophthalmopathy.

The specimen was peripheral blood mononuclear cells (PBMCs), collected at new diagnosis, from a patient treated with antithyroid drugs. These receptors were taken from a woman aged 50 to 65 with Graves disease. Both conserved end residues are part of each CDR3. Fields, in order: CDR3 protein, CDR3 DNA, V gene, D gene, clone size, J gene. The D gene is left open where the match is weak. A row's size may be missing; if present it is once, few, many or a size class.

CDR3: CASSPLWERGQETQYF; DNA: TGTGCCAGCAGCCCCCTCTGGGAGCGGGGCCAAGAGACCCAGTACTTC; V: TRBV3-1; D: TRBD2; size: many; J: TRBJ2-5
CDR3: CASSPSRAGNSPLHF; DNA: TGTGCCAGCTCACCAAGTCGGGCAGGGAATTCACCCCTCCACTTT; V: TRBV18; D: -; size: few; J: TRBJ1-6
CDR3: CASSVKSGTGAEKLFF; DNA: TGCGCCAGCAGCGTAAAATCCGGGACAGGGGCTGAAAAACTGTTTTTT; V: TRBV5-1; D: TRBD1; size: many; J: TRBJ1-4
CDR3: CASSLKGGNQPQHF; DNA: TGTGCCAGCAGCTTAAAGGGCGGCAATCAGCCCCAGCATTTT; V: TRBV11-2; D: -; size: many; J: TRBJ1-5
CDR3: CASSIDSTDTQYF; DNA: TGTGCCAGCAGCATCGACAGCACAGATACGCAGTATTTT; V: TRBV12-3/TRBV12-4; D: -; size: many; J: TRBJ2-3
CDR3: CSVELTLAYNEQFF; DNA: TGCAGCGTTGAACTGACCTTAGCTTACAATGAGCAGTTCTTC; V: TRBV29-1; D: -; size: many; J: TRBJ2-1
CDR3: CASSWGFREKLFF; DNA: TGTGCCAGCAGTTGGGGATTTCGTGAAAAACTGTTTTTT; V: TRBV2; D: -; size: many; J: TRBJ1-4
CDR3: CASSLMTGPKTQYF; DNA: TGTGCCAGCAGCCTTATGACAGGGCCCAAAACGCAGTATTTT; V: TRBV7-9; D: TRBD1; size: few; J: TRBJ2-3
CDR3: CASSYSGGTLNTEAFF; DNA: TGTGCCAGCAGTTACTCAGGGGGGACCTTGAACACTGAAGCTTTCTTT; V: TRBV6-5; D: -; size: many; J: TRBJ1-1
CDR3: CASRTRGPYNEQFF; DNA: TGTGCCAGTAGGACCCGGGGGCCTTACAATGAGCAGTTCTTC; V: TRBV19; D: -; size: few; J: TRBJ2-1
CDR3: CASNPDRGGETQYF; DNA: TGCGCCAGCAACCCGGACAGGGGAGGGGAGACCCAGTACTTC; V: TRBV5-1; D: TRBD1; size: few; J: TRBJ2-5
CDR3: CAWSVGGSGGETQYF; DNA: TGTGCCTGGAGTGTGGGTGGGTCCGGGGGAGAGACCCAGTACTTC; V: TRBV30; D: -; size: many; J: TRBJ2-5
CDR3: CSARYGRAYNEQFF; DNA: TGCAGTGCTAGATACGGGAGGGCCTACAATGAGCAGTTCTTC; V: TRBV20-1; D: TRBD2; size: many; J: TRBJ2-1
CDR3: CASSFSGDPNEKLFF; DNA: TGCGCCAGCAGCTTTTCAGGGGACCCCAATGAAAAACTGTTTTTT; V: TRBV5-1; D: -; size: few; J: TRBJ1-4
CDR3: CSASWDRKKNTGELFF; DNA: TGCAGTGCTAGTTGGGACAGAAAGAAAAACACCGGGGAGCTGTTTTTT; V: TRBV20-1; D: TRBD1; size: -; J: TRBJ2-2
CDR3: CASSVGLAGGTDTQYF; DNA: TGTGCCAGCAGTGTAGGCCTAGCGGGGGGCACAGATACGCAGTATTTT; V: TRBV2; D: TRBD2; size: many; J: TRBJ2-3
CDR3: CASSLQGLQLSEQFF; DNA: TGTGCCAGCAGTCTCCAGGGCCTCCAATTATCTGAGCAGTTCTTC; V: TRBV12-3/TRBV12-4; D: -; size: -; J: TRBJ2-1
CDR3: CASSEGLSGNYEQYF; DNA: TGTGCCAGCAGTGAAGGTCTTAGCGGGAACTACGAGCAGTACTTC; V: TRBV6-2/TRBV6-3; D: TRBD2; size: many; J: TRBJ2-7
CDR3: CASTQGLYSGNTIYF; DNA: TGTGCCAGCACCCAGGGGCTTTACTCTGGAAACACCATATATTTT; V: TRBV2; D: -; size: many; J: TRBJ1-3
CDR3: CSARAGNPYNEQFF; DNA: TGCAGTGCTAGAGCGGGAAACCCCTACAATGAGCAGTTCTTC; V: TRBV20-1; D: -; size: -; J: TRBJ2-1
CDR3: CASGNLWAYEKLFF; DNA: TGTGCCAGCGGAAACCTATGGGCCTATGAAAAACTGTTTTTT; V: TRBV27; D: -; size: -; J: TRBJ1-4
CDR3: CASSYSILGESYEQYF; DNA: TGTGCCAGCAGTTACTCGATCCTCGGGGAGAGCTACGAGCAGTACTTC; V: TRBV6-5; D: -; size: many; J: TRBJ2-7
CDR3: CASSLHPAVDTQYF; DNA: TGTGCCAGCAGTTTACACCCAGCGGTTGATACGCAGTATTTT; V: TRBV28; D: -; size: many; J: TRBJ2-3
CDR3: CASSLGLGYQETQYF; DNA: TGTGCCAGCAGCTTAGGACTAGGGTACCAAGAGACCCAGTACTTC; V: TRBV11-2; D: -; size: many; J: TRBJ2-5
CDR3: CASSQLVDPKNNEQFF; DNA: TGTGCCAGCAGCCAACTAGTGGATCCAAAAAACAATGAGCAGTTCTTC; V: TRBV3-1; D: -; size: few; J: TRBJ2-1
CDR3: CASSLRYRTTTYEQYF; DNA: TGTGCCAGCAGCTTACGGTATCGGACTACAACCTACGAGCAGTACTTC; V: TRBV5-6; D: -; size: many; J: TRBJ2-7
CDR3: CASSPTGDPDEQYF; DNA: TGTGCCAGCAGCCCGACAGGGGACCCCGACGAGCAGTACTTC; V: TRBV12-3/TRBV12-4; D: TRBD1; size: few; J: TRBJ2-7
CDR3: CSVIPGQGAYEQYF; DNA: TGCAGCGTCATCCCGGGACAGGGGGCCTACGAGCAGTACTTC; V: TRBV29-1; D: TRBD1; size: many; J: TRBJ2-7
CDR3: CASSRDRVNTEAFF; DNA: TGTGCCAGCAGTCGGGACAGGGTGAACACTGAAGCTTTCTTT; V: TRBV6-1; D: TRBD1; size: many; J: TRBJ1-1
CDR3: CASRLQEWDQPQHF; DNA: TGTGCCAGCAGGCTACAGGAATGGGATCAGCCCCAGCATTTT; V: TRBV6-1; D: -; size: few; J: TRBJ1-5
CDR3: CASSLHAGLAGNEQFF; DNA: TGTGCCAGCAGCTTACACGCGGGACTAGCTGGAAATGAGCAGTTCTTC; V: TRBV7-9; D: TRBD2; size: -; J: TRBJ2-1
CDR3: CASSLVGGGAFLPHEQYF; DNA: TGTGCCAGCAGCTTGGTTGGCGGGGGGGCGTTTCTTCCCCACGAGCAGTACTTC; V: TRBV5-5; D: TRBD2; size: -; J: TRBJ2-7
CDR3: CASTQELAAPYNEQFF; DNA: TGTGCCAGCACCCAAGAGTTAGCGGCCCCCTACAATGAGCAGTTCTTC; V: TRBV3-1; D: -; size: -; J: TRBJ2-1
CDR3: CASSLRESSGNTIYF; DNA: TGTGCCAGCAGCTTAAGGGAGAGCTCTGGAAACACCATATATTTT; V: TRBV11-2; D: -; size: few; J: TRBJ1-3
CDR3: CATQLSYEQYF; DNA: TGTGCCACCCAGTTGAGCTACGAGCAGTACTTC; V: TRBV28; D: -; size: many; J: TRBJ2-7
CDR3: CASSLRGGVSYEQYF; DNA: TGTGCCAGCAGCTTAAGGGGAGGGGTCTCCTACGAGCAGTACTTC; V: TRBV5-6; D: TRBD2; size: few; J: TRBJ2-7
CDR3: CASSLAGSPGGYTF; DNA: TGTGCCAGCAGTTTAGCTGGGTCTCCGGGTGGCTACACCTTC; V: TRBV12-3/TRBV12-4; D: -; size: many; J: TRBJ1-2
CDR3: CSAPRASTGTEAFF; DNA: TGCAGTGCCCCGCGGGCATCTACGGGTACTGAAGCTTTCTTT; V: TRBV20-1; D: -; size: -; J: TRBJ1-1
CDR3: CASKDRGNQPQHF; DNA: TGTGCCTCAAAAGACAGGGGCAATCAGCCCCAGCATTTT; V: TRBV28; D: TRBD1; size: many; J: TRBJ1-5
CDR3: CASSITGSDTQYF; DNA: TGTGCCAGCAGTATTACAGGCTCAGATACGCAGTATTTT; V: TRBV6-2/TRBV6-3; D: -; size: -; J: TRBJ2-3
CDR3: CATSEASNAYNEQFF; DNA: TGTGCCACCAGTGAGGCTAGCAACGCCTACAATGAGCAGTTCTTC; V: TRBV24-1; D: -; size: many; J: TRBJ2-1
CDR3: CASSVAGGFYNEQFF; DNA: TGTGCCAGCAGCGTGGCGGGAGGATTCTACAATGAGCAGTTCTTC; V: TRBV28; D: TRBD2; size: many; J: TRBJ2-1
CDR3: CASSLNGRGLDYEQYF; DNA: TGTGCCAGCAGCTTAAATGGAAGGGGTCTGGACTACGAGCAGTACTTC; V: TRBV7-8; D: -; size: many; J: TRBJ2-7